Listed here is a single T cell receptor (beta chain). Its antigen is currently unknown. Using its own MiXCR run on the 5' RACE reads, TCRdb lists one record per CDR3 protein. This sample has 430,000 or so distinct CDR3 sequences; roughly 25% occur once, and the top ten carry approximately 12%. Germline V CDR1 and CDR2: ENHRY, SYGVKD. The CDR3 is made up of 17 amino acids. The V gene end was trimmed by 4 bases and the J gene end by 2 bases; junction bases not matched to a gene: 8. These data belong to a study of T-cell memory formation after mild COVID-19. Study results and limitations: Clones shrinking from day 15 to 85 showed even CD4/CD8 mixes; later expanders tilted CD4+. Clones that contracted clustered mainly in CM and EM if CD4+ and in EMRA if CD8+.

This TCR was sampled from an adult woman who had mild COVID-19 (a few samples of this study predate the infection). Cell type and time point are not known. Input material: PBMCs or a T cell subset sorted from them (not recorded which). V and J are TRBV10-3 and TRBJ2-5; 12 bases map to TRBD2. The CDR3, as DNA: TGTGCCATCAGTGCACTAGCGGGAGGAGGATGTCAAGAGACCCAGTACTTC. Residues: CAISALAGGGCQETQYF.